The 12 T cell receptor beta chains in this list originate from one sample, sequenced in a study of blood T cells in healthy people across ages. Alongside a J-beta primer mix, a sample-barcoded 5' primer served in a second PCR lasting 7 to 11 cycles. In TCRdb, the 5' RACE reads were re-called with MiXCR into one record per CDR3 protein. The table shows 790,000 or so distinct CDR3 sequences, with 45% to 70% occurring only once. What was sequenced was blood. Receptors originate from a man aged 40-49 years in good health.

The chain joins TRBV4-3 to TRBJ1-6; D is possibly TRBD1 (5 bases). CDR1 LGHNA and CDR2 YSLEER come from the germline V gene. CDR3 length equals 13 residues. Trimming stripped 0 bases from V and 14 bases from J, with 11 bases between. The CDR3 nucleotides are TGCGCCAGCAGCCAAGAAAGACAGTATGCCCTCCACTTT. This sequence encodes CASSQERQYALHF.

The rearrangement joins TRBV2 to TRBJ2-1; possibly TRBD1 or TRBD2 for D (8 bases each). Trimming cost V 10 bases and J 9 bases, with 19 bases left between them. Germline CDR1 SNHLY, CDR2 FYNNEI. The CDR3 is 13 residues long. The CDR3 loop reads CATDRGLVPEQFF. CDR3 in DNA: TGTGCCACCGACAGGGGACTAGTCCCTGAGCAGTTCTTC.

This chain connects TRBV5-1 to TRBJ2-5; 8 bases align to TRBD1. Germline assignment: CDR1 SGHRS and CDR2 YFSETQ. Trimming at V came to 0 bases and at J to 3 bases, leaving 4 bases not matched to a gene. The CDR3 is 15 amino acids. The CDR3 protein is CASSLETGAKETQYF. The CDR3 DNA reads TGCGCCAGCAGCTTGGAGACAGGGGCTAAAGAGACCCAGTACTTC.

The chain combines TRBV6-5 with TRBJ2-3; 10 bases line up with TRBD2. After removal of 6 bases from V and 4 bases from J, the junction contained 10 bases not matched to a gene. This CDR3 has 16 residues. Germline values: CDR1 MNHEY, CDR2 SVGAGI. The CDR3 DNA follows: TGTGCCAGCAGGACTATCGGACTAGCGGAGTCAGATACGCAGTATTTT. Translated, it gives CASRTIGLAESDTQYF.

The rearrangement uses TRBV7-2 and TRBJ2-3, with 12 bases matching TRBD2. V gave up 7 bases and J gave up 5 bases; unmatched junction bases: 13. This CDR3 spans 17 amino acids. Germline V CDR1 and CDR2: SGHTA, FQGNSA. CDR3 DNA: TGTGCCAGCAAGGAGGGGCTAGCGGGGGGGCCTAGAGATACGCAGTATTTT. Residues: CASKEGLAGGPRDTQYF.

The CDR3 region has the DNA TGCAGTGCTAGTAGCCCCGGGACAGGAGATCAGCCCCAGCATTTT. Encoded protein: CSASSPGTGDQPQHF. The genes are TRBV20-1 and TRBJ1-5, with TRBD1 matching 8 bases. CDR3 length equals 15 residues. The germline gives CDR1 DFQATT, CDR2 SNEGSKA (reference sequence). Trimming removed 3 bases from V and 5 bases from J; junction bases left unmatched: 9.

The chain uses TRBV28 and TRBJ2-7; a weak D match, TRBD2 (6 bases). Germline V gene data show CDR1 as MDHEN and CDR2 as SYDVKM. The CDR3 is 14 amino acids. V shed 1 base and J shed 4 bases, with 11 bases lying between them. The CDR3: CASSLYGSSYEQYF. CDR3 nucleotide sequence: TGTGCCAGCAGTTTATACGGGAGTTCGTACGAGCAGTACTTC.

The rearrangement joins TRBV3-1 to TRBJ2-7; TRBD2 matches at 8 bases. Unmatched junction bases numbered 6, after V lost 0 bases and J lost 2 bases. CDR3 length: 16 amino acids. Germline-derived CDR1 and CDR2 are LGHDT and YNNKEL (reference sequence). CDR3 sequence reads: CASSQDFTGLAYEQYF. Written as DNA, the CDR3 is TGTGCCAGCAGCCAAGATTTTACGGGACTAGCCTACGAGCAGTACTTC.

This clonotype was counted only a few times. The gene calls are TRBV12-3 or TRBV12-4 and TRBJ2-5; D perhaps matches TRBD2 (5 bases). CDR3 length: 17 amino acids. Trimming stripped 6 bases from V and 3 bases from J, with 23 bases between. CDR3 nucleotide sequence: TGTGCCAGCAGATCCATGGCGGGCCAGGAAGTAAAAGAGACCCAGTACTTC. This encodes CASRSMAGQEVKETQYF.

The chain is built from TRBV4-3 and TRBJ2-5; TRBD2 matches at 12 bases. The CDR3 consists of 17 residues. V lost 3 bases and J lost 2; bases outside the gene matches: 7. Germline V gene lookup returns CDR1 LGHNA and CDR2 YSLEER. The chain's CDR3 is CASSHYFGTSGQETQYF. CDR3 bases: TGCGCCAGCAGCCACTACTTTGGGACTAGCGGGCAAGAGACCCAGTACTTC.

The chain has TRBV15 and TRBJ2-3; D may be TRBD1 (5 bases). Trimming pared 1 base from V and 0 bases from J, leaving 23 bases between. Per the germline V gene, CDR1 is LNHNV and CDR2 is YYDKDF (reference sequence). The CDR3 length is 20 residues. In nucleotides, the CDR3 is TGTGCCACCAGCAGAGCCCCCGTATGGCAGGGTGGCTTGAGCACAGATACGCAGTATTTT. Translated, it gives CATSRAPVWQGGLSTDTQYF. The full variable domain, its missing parts supplied by reference TRBV15 and TRBJ2-3, is DAMVIQNPRYQVTQFGKPVTLSCSQTLNHNVMYWYQQKSSQAPKLLFHYYDKDFNNEADTPDNFQSRRPNTSFCFLDIRSPGLGDTAMYLCATSRAPVWQGGLSTDTQYFGPGTRLTVL.

This chain connects TRBV28 to TRBJ2-7; 8 bases line up with TRBD2. The V segment lost 8 bases and the J segment 4 bases; nucleotides outside the gene matches: 16. From germline, CDR1 is MDHEN and CDR2 SYDVKM. The CDR3 extends over 16 amino acids. CDR3 region: CASAPPRAGVMYEQYF. The CDR3 DNA reads TGTGCCAGCGCCCCGCCAAGAGCGGGAGTTATGTACGAGCAGTACTTC.